The 3 T cell receptor beta chains reported below all come from one sample, sequenced in a study of T cell responses to AZD1222 COVID-19 vaccine listed by TCRdb under 2021. What the time point label conveys for this sample: baseline before first vaccination. The protocol used for the library was the immunoSEQ multiplex PCR assay. TCRdb took this table from immuneACCESS and kept in-frame rearrangements with V and J called. Such tables lack part of the clones; where checked against another copy, unresolved V genes explain under half of the gap, and the rest is unexplained. The sample yields 40,000 to 55,000 clones; roughly 80% were counted once. The top ten hold about 3.6% of the sample. The specimen was peripheral blood, collected on day 0 of AZD1222 vaccination. These receptors originate from an adult in good health.

In its sample, this clone ranks as medium-sized (0.01 to 0.1%). J is TRBJ2-7 and V is TRBV28, with D perhaps assigned TRBD1 or TRBD2 (6 bases each). V dropped 2 bases and J dropped 3 bases, with 11 bases sitting between them. The CDR3 is 14 residues long. Per germline, CDR1 MDHEN and CDR2 SYDVKM. In DNA, the CDR3 is TGTGCCAGCAGTTTACCGGGGGCGGGCTACGAGCAGTACTTC. This encodes CASSLPGAGYEQYF.

V and J are TRBV28 and TRBJ1-2; unclear D gene. Germline V lookup: CDR1 MDHEN, CDR2 SYDVKM. This CDR3 has 13 residues. V was clipped by 6 bases and J by 6 bases, with 14 bases between them. CDR3 sequence reads: CASSAYDPNGYTF. Written as DNA, the CDR3 is TGTGCCAGCAGCGCTTACGACCCGAATGGCTACACCTTC.

A few counts support this clone. The V and J genes are TRBV6-5 and TRBJ1-1, with D unclear. The V and J ends lost 0 bases and 4 bases respectively, with 6 bases between them. Germline values: CDR1 MNHEY, CDR2 SVGAGI. The CDR3 has 13 residues. The CDR3 DNA reads as TGTGCCAGCAGTTACTCCCGGTCCACTGAAGCTTTCTTT. This gives the protein CASSYSRSTEAFF.